Listed below are T cell receptor beta chains from one sample, sequenced in a study of blood T cell repertoires in COVID-19. The data were produced by immunoSEQ multiplex PCR, yet TCRdb's version contains in-frame clones alone and is incomplete. The repertoire holds 200,000 to 250,000 clones, with 88% as singletons. Material for sequencing was PBMCs or T cells enriched from blood (not recorded which). The receptors shown here come from a woman in her 30s who had recovered from COVID-19. CDR3s include the opening cysteine and the closing phenylalanine or tryptophan. A D gene is named only where the DNA matches it firmly. Clone size is shown for a subset of rows, as once, few, many or a class of expanded clone.

TRBD2,TRBJ2-3,TRBV4-3,NA,TGCGCCAGCAGCCAAGCTCCAGCGGGGGACACAGATACGCAGTATTTT,CASSQAPAGDTDTQYF
NA,TRBJ1-5,TRBV7-2,NA,TGTGCCAGCAGCTCCGTGGCGGGGAATCTTGGCAATCAGCCCCAGCATTTT,CASSSVAGNLGNQPQHF
NA,TRBJ1-3,TRBV4-1,NA,TGCGCCAGCAGCCTAACACCGGGAGGTGGAAACACCATATATTTT,CASSLTPGGGNTIYF
TRBD2,TRBJ2-5,TRBV9,NA,TGTGCCAGCAGCGTTGGCCTAGCGGGGGGGTTAGAGACCCAGTACTTC,CASSVGLAGGLETQYF
TRBD1,TRBJ1-2,TRBV27,NA,TGTGCCAGCAGTCCAAACCCACCGGGACAGCACTATGGCTACACCTTC,CASSPNPPGQHYGYTF
NA,TRBJ1-1,TRBV5-1,NA,TGCGCCAGCAGCTTTGGGGCTGGGGACACTGAAGCTTTCTTT,CASSFGAGDTEAFF
NA,TRBJ1-2,TRBV11-2,NA,TGTGCCAGCAGCCGACCCCAGGGGTCAAACTATGGCTACACCTTC,CASSRPQGSNYGYTF
TRBD2,TRBJ2-2,TRBV10-3,NA,TGTGCCATCAGTTCTACCTGGACTAGCGGGGCGATGGATGCCGGGGAGCTGTTTTTT,CAISSTWTSGAMDAGELFF
NA,TRBJ2-1,TRBV19,once,TGTGCCAGTAGTATCTGGGGCGTCAATGAGCAGTTCTTC,CASSIWGVNEQFF
NA,TRBJ2-7,TRBV2,few,TGTGCCGGTACTACAAGAAACCTTAACTCCTACGAGCAGTACTTC,CAGTTRNLNSYEQYF
TRBD1,TRBJ1-3,TRBV9,NA,TGTGCCAGCAGCGTAGCTCCTTACTGGGACAGGGTTGATATTGGCCCCGAAAACACCATATATTTT,CASSVAPYWDRVDIGPENTIYF
TRBD1,TRBJ1-4,TRBV6-5,once,TGTGCCAGCAGTTACGGCTCACAGGGGCTCTGGGAAAAACTGTTTTTT,CASSYGSQGLWEKLFF
TRBD2,TRBJ2-3,TRBV6-5,NA,TGTGCCAGCAACCCAGCGGGGAGCACAGATACGCAGTATTTT,CASNPAGSTDTQYF
NA,TRBJ1-5,TRBV10-1,NA,TGCGCCAGCAGACCCAGGGGTAGCAATCAGCCCCAGCATTTT,CASRPRGSNQPQHF
NA,TRBJ1-4,TRBV10-3,NA,TGTGCCATCAGTGAGTCGATGAGGGGGAATGAAAAACTGTTTTTT,CAISESMRGNEKLFF
NA,TRBJ1-1,TRBV11-3,NA,TGTGCCAGCAGCCCCGGACGGGGGATAAGTGAAGCTTTCTTT,CASSPGRGISEAFF
TRBD1,TRBJ1-5,TRBV15,NA,TGTGCCACCAGCAGAGATGACAGGGGCCAGCCCCAGCATTTT,CATSRDDRGQPQHF
NA,TRBJ1-1,TRBV7-2,NA,TGTGCCAGCAGCTTACAGGGTCGAGTGAACACTGAAGCTTTCTTT,CASSLQGRVNTEAFF
NA,TRBJ2-7,TRBV6-5,NA,TGTGCCAGCATAACTGAGTGGACAGATACCTACGAGCAGTACTTC,CASITEWTDTYEQYF
TRBD1,TRBJ1-2,TRBV4-2,NA,TGTGCCAGCAGCCAAGATCGACAGGGGGCGGGTGGCTACACCTTC,CASSQDRQGAGGYTF
NA,TRBJ2-3,TRBV6-1,NA,TGTGCCAGCAGTGAAGCCGGCGTTTTCGGGAGAGCTAATACGCAGTATTTT,CASSEAGVFGRANTQYF
NA,TRBJ1-2,TRBV12-3/TRBV12-4,NA,TGTGCCAGCAGTTTGGAGCACTATGGCTACACCTTC,CASSLEHYGYTF
TRBD1,TRBJ1-1,TRBV7-6,NA,TGTGCCAGCAGCTCCAGACCGGGACAGGGAGTGAACACTGAAGCTTTCTTT,CASSSRPGQGVNTEAFF